One sample yielded the 15 T cell receptor beta chains listed below, sequenced in a study of blood T cell repertoires in COVID-19. Sequencing was performed with immunoSEQ multiplex PCR; in TCRdb, only in-frame clones are kept and a portion is missing. Counted here are around 40,000 clones, approximately 90% occurring once; the ten biggest clones make up less than 7%. The sequenced material came from peripheral blood. These receptors all stem from a human donor in a cohort sampled during active COVID-19.

The chain links TRBV5-1 to TRBJ2-1; possibly TRBD2 for D (6 bases). The germline V gene encodes CDR1 SGHRS and CDR2 YFSETQ. The V and J ends lost 0 bases and 7 bases respectively, with 17 bases between them. The CDR3 runs 16 residues. The CDR3 DNA reads as TGCGCCAGCAGCTTGGTCGACGGGGGTATTTCGAATGAGCAGTTCTTC. Residues: CASSLVDGGISNEQFF.

The chain has TRBV7-8 and TRBJ2-3; no reliable D call. V dropped 3 bases and J dropped 4 bases, with 14 bases sitting between them. CDR1 SGHVS and CDR2 FQNEAQ come from the germline V gene. CDR3 size: 15 residues. The CDR3 region is CASSLSPQVADTQYF. CDR3 bases: TGTGCCAGCAGCTTGTCCCCCCAGGTAGCAGATACGCAGTATTTT.

The V and J genes are TRBV12-3 or TRBV12-4 and TRBJ1-3; the D is unclear. V lost 10 bases and J 0 bases, leaving 10 bases between the germline ends. This CDR3 region has 13 residues. Here the CDR3 reads CANQESSGNTIYF. The CDR3 DNA reads as TGTGCCAACCAAGAGAGCTCTGGAAACACCATATATTTT.

The V gene is TRBV11-2, the J gene TRBJ2-5, with D uncertain. Germline V gene lookup returns CDR1 SGHAT and CDR2 FQNNGV. Trimming took off 5 bases at V and 2 bases at J, with 15 bases between the two ends. The CDR3 is 15 amino acids. Here the CDR3 DNA reads TGTGCCAGCAGCGTCAATGCGAGATCACAAGAGACCCAGTACTTC. Translating gives CASSVNARSQETQYF.

This chain links TRBV12-5 with TRBJ2-3; no clear D gene. Germline V gene lookup returns CDR1 LGHNT and CDR2 FRNRAP. V lost 8 bases, J lost 2 bases, and 14 bases lay in between. This CDR3 is 14 amino acids long. The CDR3, as DNA: TGTGCTAGTAGTGGGCCCAAATACACAGATACGCAGTATTTT. As protein: CASSGPKYTDTQYF.

This chain joins TRBV6-5 and TRBJ2-7, with 10 nucleotides matching TRBD1. CDR1 and CDR2 from the germline V gene are MNHEY and SVGAGI. The CDR3 is 15 residues long. V trimming: 2 bases; J trimming: 5 bases; junction bases outside the gene matches: 6. The CDR3 protein is CASSYGVGTGDEQYF. CDR3 DNA sequence: TGTGCCAGCAGTTACGGGGTCGGGACAGGGGACGAGCAGTACTTC.

The rearrangement joins TRBV20-1 to TRBJ2-1; D is possibly TRBD1 (5 bases). CDR1 and CDR2 (germline): DFQATT, SNEGSKA (reference sequence). Between the trimmed V and J ends, which lost 6 bases and 10 bases, there was a span of 13 bases. This CDR3 is 11 amino acids long. CDR3 sequence reads: CSAKAGWEQFF. CDR3 DNA: TGCAGTGCCAAGGCAGGGTGGGAGCAGTTCTTC.

The chain uses TRBV29-1 and TRBJ2-3; D ambiguous. Trimming left V 4 bases short and J 0 bases short, with 5 bases between. Germline loops: CDR1 SQVTM, CDR2 ANQGSEA. CDR3 length: 12 residues. CDR3 residues: CSVGPSTDTQYF. CDR3 nucleotide sequence: TGCAGCGTTGGGCCAAGCACAGATACGCAGTATTTT.

The genes are TRBV2 and TRBJ2-5; TRBD2 is a possible D gene (6 bases). This CDR3 spans 13 amino acids. V shed 2 bases and J shed 7 bases, with 11 bases lying between them. Looked up from germline, CDR1 is SNHLY and CDR2 is FYNNEI. The CDR3 DNA follows: TGTGCCAGCAGTGAAACGGGGGTTGTGACCCAGTACTTC. This codes for CASSETGVVTQYF.

In this sample, this clone turned up a few times. This sequence joins TRBV7-2 and TRBJ1-1; maybe TRBD1 (6 bases). This CDR3 has 14 amino acids. CDR1 is SGHTA and CDR2 is FQGNSA in the germline V gene. Trimming pared 6 bases from V and 3 bases from J, leaving 14 bases between. The CDR3 sequence is CASSRRAGDTEAFF. The DNA of the CDR3 is TGTGCCAGCAGTCGTCGGGCAGGGGACACTGAAGCTTTCTTT.

The genes are TRBV20-1 and TRBJ1-2, with D unresolved. V was cut by 5 bases and J by 7 bases, with 11 bases left in between. CDR1 DFQATT and CDR2 SNEGSKA come from the germline V gene (reference sequence). This CDR3 spans 11 amino acids. The DNA for the CDR3 is TGCAGTGCTTACCCCGGGTCTGGCTACACCTTC. It encodes CSAYPGSGYTF.

This clone was recorded once. J is TRBJ1-6 and V is TRBV19; 9 bases are shared with TRBD1. The trim removed 2 bases at V and 7 bases at J, leaving 3 bases unmatched. CDR3 length: 15 residues. Germline assignment: CDR1 LNHDA and CDR2 SQIVND (reference sequence). CDR3 in amino acids: CASSIRTGENSPLHF. CDR3 in DNA: TGTGCCAGTAGTATAAGGACAGGGGAAAATTCACCCCTCCACTTT.

This clone was found once. The J gene is TRBJ2-3, the V gene TRBV18; the D is unclear. V lost 8 bases, J lost 1 base, and 13 bases lay in between. The germline CDR1 and CDR2 sequences are KGHSH and LQKENI. The CDR3 is 14 amino acids. The CDR3 region is CASVTTRGTDTQYF. CDR3 DNA sequence: TGTGCCAGCGTCACCACCCGCGGCACAGATACGCAGTATTTT.

The chain uses TRBV5-1 and TRBJ1-1; 8 positions match TRBD1. This CDR3 is 15 amino acids long. Trimming cost V 0 bases and J 5 bases; bases outside gene matches: 6. Germline V gene data show CDR1 as SGHRS and CDR2 as YFSETQ. CDR3: CASSLVQGARTEAFF. CDR3 coding DNA: TGCGCCAGCAGCTTGGTTCAGGGGGCTCGGACTGAAGCTTTCTTT.

The V call is TRBV19, the J call TRBJ2-4, with 7 bases aligning to TRBD1. CDR1 and CDR2 (germline): LNHDA, SQIVND (reference sequence). V was clipped by 4 bases and J by 12 bases; unmatched bases: 12. The CDR3 covers 14 residues. This CDR3 is CASSTFTGAVAQYF. The CDR3 nucleotides read TGTGCCAGTAGTACCTTTACAGGGGCCGTGGCTCAGTACTTC.